This TCR beta chain was profiled in a study of T-cell reconstitution after alpha-beta-depleted transplantation in children. Unique molecular identifiers featured in how the TCRbeta library was prepared. TCRdb reprocessed the PCR reads with MiXCR, giving one entry per CDR3 protein. This table has approximately 350,000 distinct CDR3 sequences, around 10% appearing once. Germline CDR1 and CDR2: MNHEY and SVGAGI. V lost 4 bases, J lost 2 bases, and 5 bases stayed unmatched. This CDR3 region has 15 residues. The chain employs TRBV6-5 and TRBJ2-1, with TRBD1 matching 7 bases. This sequence was found in a human donor who donated a stem cell graft to a child with acute lymphoblastic leukemia. The material was PBMCs from the stem cell graft donor, obtained from the stem cell graft. CDR3 coding DNA: TGTGCCAGCAGTTTGGGACAGAGTCCCTACAATGAGCAGTTCTTC. This gives the protein CASSLGQSPYNEQFF.